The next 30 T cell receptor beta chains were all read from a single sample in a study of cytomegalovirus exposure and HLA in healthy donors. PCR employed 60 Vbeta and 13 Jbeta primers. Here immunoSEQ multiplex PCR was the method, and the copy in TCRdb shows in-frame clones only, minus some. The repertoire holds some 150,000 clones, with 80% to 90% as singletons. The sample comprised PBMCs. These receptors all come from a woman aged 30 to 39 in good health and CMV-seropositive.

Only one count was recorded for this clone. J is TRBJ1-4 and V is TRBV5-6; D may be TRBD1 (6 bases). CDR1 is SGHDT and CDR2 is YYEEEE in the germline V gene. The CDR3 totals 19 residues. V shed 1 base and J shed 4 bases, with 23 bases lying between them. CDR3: CASSLTVPVRGQYNEKLFF. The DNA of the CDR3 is TGTGCCAGCAGCTTGACGGTCCCCGTGCGGGGGCAATATAATGAAAAACTGTTTTTT.

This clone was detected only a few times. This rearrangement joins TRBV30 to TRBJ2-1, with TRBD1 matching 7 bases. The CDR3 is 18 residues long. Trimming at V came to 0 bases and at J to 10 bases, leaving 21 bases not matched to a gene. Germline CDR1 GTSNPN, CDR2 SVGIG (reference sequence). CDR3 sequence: CAWSVKVPGGQVVREQFF. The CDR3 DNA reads TGTGCCTGGAGTGTGAAGGTCCCCGGAGGACAGGTGGTTCGGGAGCAGTTCTTC.

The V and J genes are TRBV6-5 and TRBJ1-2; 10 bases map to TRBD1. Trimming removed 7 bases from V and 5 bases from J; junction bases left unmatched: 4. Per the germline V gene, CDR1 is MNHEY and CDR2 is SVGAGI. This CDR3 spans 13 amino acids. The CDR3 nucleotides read TGTGCCAGCAAGCGGACAGGGGGGTATGGCTACACCTTC. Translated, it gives CASKRTGGYGYTF.

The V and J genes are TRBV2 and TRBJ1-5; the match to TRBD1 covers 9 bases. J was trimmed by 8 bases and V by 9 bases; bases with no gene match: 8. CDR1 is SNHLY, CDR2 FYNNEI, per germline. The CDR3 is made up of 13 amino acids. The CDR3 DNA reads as TGTGCCAGAGGGATGGGACAGGGTAAGCCCCAGCATTTT. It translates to CARGMGQGKPQHF.

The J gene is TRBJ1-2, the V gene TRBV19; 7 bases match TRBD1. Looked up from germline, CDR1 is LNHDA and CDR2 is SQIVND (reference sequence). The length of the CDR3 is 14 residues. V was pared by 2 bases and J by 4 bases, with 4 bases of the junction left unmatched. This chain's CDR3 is CASSIRQGVYGYTF. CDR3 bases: TGTGCCAGTAGTATAAGACAGGGAGTCTATGGCTACACCTTC.

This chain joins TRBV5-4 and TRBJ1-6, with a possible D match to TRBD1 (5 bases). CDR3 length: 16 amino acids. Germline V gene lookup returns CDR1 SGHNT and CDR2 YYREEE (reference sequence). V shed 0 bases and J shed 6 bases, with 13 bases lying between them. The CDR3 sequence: CASSLGSGKVNSPLHF. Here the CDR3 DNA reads TGTGCCAGCAGCTTGGGGTCAGGGAAAGTTAATTCACCCCTCCACTTT.

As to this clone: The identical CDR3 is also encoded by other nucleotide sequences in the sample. CDR3 bases: TGTGCCAGCTCACCCGGGACAGGGGAAGAGACCCAGTACTTC. The encoded protein is CASSPGTGEETQYF. The chain joins TRBV18 to TRBJ2-5; 10 nucleotides match TRBD1. V lost 3 bases to trimming and J lost 3 bases; unmatched junction nucleotides: 1. The V gene's germline CDR1 is KGHSH and CDR2 LQKENI. This CDR3 spans 14 amino acids.

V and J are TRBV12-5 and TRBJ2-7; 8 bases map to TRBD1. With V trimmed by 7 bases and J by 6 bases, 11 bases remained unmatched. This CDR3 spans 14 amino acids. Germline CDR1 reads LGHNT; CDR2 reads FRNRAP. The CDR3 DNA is TGTGCTAGTGCTCTTCCGGACAGGGTCCTCGAGCAGTACTTC. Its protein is CASALPDRVLEQYF.

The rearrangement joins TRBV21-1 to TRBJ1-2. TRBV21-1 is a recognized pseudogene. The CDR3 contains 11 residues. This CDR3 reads CASSSVYGYTF. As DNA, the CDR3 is TGTGCCAGCAGCAGCGTCTATGGCTACACCTTC.

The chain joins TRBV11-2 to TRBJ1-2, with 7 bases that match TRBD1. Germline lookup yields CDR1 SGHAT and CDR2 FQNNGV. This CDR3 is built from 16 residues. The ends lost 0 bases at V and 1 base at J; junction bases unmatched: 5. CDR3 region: CASSLDSRDSNYGYTF. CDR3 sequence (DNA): TGTGCCAGCAGCTTAGATTCTCGGGACAGTAACTATGGCTACACCTTC.

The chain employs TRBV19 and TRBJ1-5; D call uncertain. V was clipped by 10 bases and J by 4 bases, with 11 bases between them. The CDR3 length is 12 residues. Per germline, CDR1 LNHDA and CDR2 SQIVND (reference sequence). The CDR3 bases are TGTGCCACCCAAACGGGGAATCAGCCCCAGCATTTT. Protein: CATQTGNQPQHF.

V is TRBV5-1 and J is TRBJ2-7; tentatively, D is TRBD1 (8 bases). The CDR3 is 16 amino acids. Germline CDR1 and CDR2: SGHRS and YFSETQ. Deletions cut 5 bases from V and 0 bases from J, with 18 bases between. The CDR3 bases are TGCGCCAGCAGTTCACTACAGGGGGGGGCCTCCTACGAGCAGTACTTC. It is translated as CASSSLQGGASYEQYF.

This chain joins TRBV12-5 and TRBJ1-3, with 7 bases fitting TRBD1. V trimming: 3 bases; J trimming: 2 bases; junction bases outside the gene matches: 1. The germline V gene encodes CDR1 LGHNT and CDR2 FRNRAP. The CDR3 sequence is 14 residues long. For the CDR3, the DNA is TGTGCTAGTGGTTTAGGGGGCACTGGAAACACCATATATTTT. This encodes CASGLGGTGNTIYF.

The CDR3 region has the DNA TGTGCCAGCAGCCTAATGAAACAGCGGTACCAAGAGACCCAGTACTTC. The encoded protein is CASSLMKQRYQETQYF. The chain employs TRBV11-1 and TRBJ2-5; weak D call: TRBD2 (5 bases). The V gene's germline CDR1 is SGHAT and CDR2 FQDESV (reference sequence). V lost 5 bases and J lost 0, with 16 bases in between. This CDR3 is 16 amino acids long.

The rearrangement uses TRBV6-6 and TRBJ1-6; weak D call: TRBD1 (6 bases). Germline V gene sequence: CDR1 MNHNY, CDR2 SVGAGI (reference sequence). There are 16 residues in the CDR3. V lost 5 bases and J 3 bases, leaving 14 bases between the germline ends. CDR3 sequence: CASSLTDSLYNSPLHF. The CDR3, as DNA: TGTGCCAGCAGTCTCACGGACAGCCTCTATAATTCACCCCTCCACTTT.

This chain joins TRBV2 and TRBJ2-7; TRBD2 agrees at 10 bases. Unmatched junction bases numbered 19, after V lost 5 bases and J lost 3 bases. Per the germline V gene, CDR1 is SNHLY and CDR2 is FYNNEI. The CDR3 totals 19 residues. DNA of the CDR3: TGTGCCAGCAGTTTAGACAGACCTGGACTAGCGGAAATGATCTACGAGCAGTACTTC. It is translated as CASSLDRPGLAEMIYEQYF.

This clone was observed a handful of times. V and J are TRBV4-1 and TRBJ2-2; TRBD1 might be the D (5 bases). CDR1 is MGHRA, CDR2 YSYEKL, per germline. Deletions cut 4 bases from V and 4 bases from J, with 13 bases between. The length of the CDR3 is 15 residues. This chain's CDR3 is CASSPAPTVTGELFF. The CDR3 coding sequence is TGCGCCAGCAGCCCAGCCCCGACAGTCACCGGGGAGCTGTTTTTT.

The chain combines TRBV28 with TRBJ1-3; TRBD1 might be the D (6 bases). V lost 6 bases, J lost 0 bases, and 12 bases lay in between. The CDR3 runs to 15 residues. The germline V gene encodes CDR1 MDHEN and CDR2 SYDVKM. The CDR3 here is CASRLGASSGNTIYF. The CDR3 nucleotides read TGTGCCAGCAGGTTGGGGGCTTCCTCTGGAAACACCATATATTTT.

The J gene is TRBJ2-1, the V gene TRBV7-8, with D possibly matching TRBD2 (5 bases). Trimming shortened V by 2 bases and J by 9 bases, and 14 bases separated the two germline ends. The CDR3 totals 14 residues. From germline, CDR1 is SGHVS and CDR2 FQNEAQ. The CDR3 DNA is TGTGCCAGCAGCTTAAACCTCGCCGGAGGTGAGCAGTTCTTC. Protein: CASSLNLAGGEQFF.

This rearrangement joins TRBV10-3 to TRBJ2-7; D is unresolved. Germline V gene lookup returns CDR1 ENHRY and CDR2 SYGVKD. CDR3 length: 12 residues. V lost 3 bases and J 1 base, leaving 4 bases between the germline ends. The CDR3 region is CAISDLSYEQYF. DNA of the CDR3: TGTGCCATCAGTGACCTTTCCTACGAGCAGTACTTC.

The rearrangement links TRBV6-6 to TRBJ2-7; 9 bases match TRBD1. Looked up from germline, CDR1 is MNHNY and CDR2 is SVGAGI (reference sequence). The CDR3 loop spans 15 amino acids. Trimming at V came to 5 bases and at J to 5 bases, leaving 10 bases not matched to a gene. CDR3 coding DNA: TGTGCCAGCAGTCCCCCCGGACAGGGGATGAACGAGCAGTACTTC. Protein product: CASSPPGQGMNEQYF.

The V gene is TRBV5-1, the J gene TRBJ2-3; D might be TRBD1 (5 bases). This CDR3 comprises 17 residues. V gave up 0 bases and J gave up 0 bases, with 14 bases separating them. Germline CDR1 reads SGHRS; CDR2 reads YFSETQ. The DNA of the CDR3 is TGCGCCAGCAGCTTGGGGGTGTCAGGGCTAAGCACAGATACGCAGTATTTT. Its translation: CASSLGVSGLSTDTQYF.

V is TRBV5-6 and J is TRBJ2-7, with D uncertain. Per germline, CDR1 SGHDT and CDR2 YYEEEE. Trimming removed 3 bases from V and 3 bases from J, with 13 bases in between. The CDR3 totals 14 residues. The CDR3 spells CASSSLLGDYEQYF. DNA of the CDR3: TGTGCCAGCAGCTCCTTGCTAGGTGACTACGAGCAGTACTTC.

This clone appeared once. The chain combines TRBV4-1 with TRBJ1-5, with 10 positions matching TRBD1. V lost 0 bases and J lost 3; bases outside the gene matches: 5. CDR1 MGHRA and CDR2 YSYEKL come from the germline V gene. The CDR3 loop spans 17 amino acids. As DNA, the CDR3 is TGCGCCAGCAGCCAAGATCCGACAGGGGGCATCAATCAGCCCCAGCATTTT. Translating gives CASSQDPTGGINQPQHF.

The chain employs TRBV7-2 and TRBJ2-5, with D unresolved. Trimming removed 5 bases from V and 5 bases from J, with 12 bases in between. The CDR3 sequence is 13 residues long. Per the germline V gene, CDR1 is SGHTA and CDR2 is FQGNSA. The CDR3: CASSRSEPETQYF. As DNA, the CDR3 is TGTGCCAGCAGCCGCTCGGAGCCCGAGACCCAGTACTTC. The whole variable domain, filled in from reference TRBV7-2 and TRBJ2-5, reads GAGVSQSPSNKVTEKGKDVELRCDPISGHTALYWYRQSLGQGLEFLIYFQGNSAPDKSGLPSDRFSAERTGGSVSTLTIQRTQQEDSAVYLCASSRSEPETQYFGPGTRLLVL.

CDR3 in amino acids: CASSLFGLAFYEQYF. The CDR3 nucleotides are TGTGCCAGCAGCTTATTTGGACTAGCGTTTTACGAGCAGTACTTC. J is TRBJ2-7 and V is TRBV7-9, with 9 bases matching TRBD2. J was trimmed by 4 bases and V by 2 bases; bases with no gene match: 6. The V gene's germline CDR1 is SEHNR and CDR2 FQNEAQ (reference sequence). This CDR3 is built from 15 residues.

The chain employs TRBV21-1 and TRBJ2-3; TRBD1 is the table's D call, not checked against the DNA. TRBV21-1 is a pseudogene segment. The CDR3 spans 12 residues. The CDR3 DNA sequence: TGTGCCAAACTAACAGGGGTGGCTACGCAGTATTTT. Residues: CAKLTGVATQYF.

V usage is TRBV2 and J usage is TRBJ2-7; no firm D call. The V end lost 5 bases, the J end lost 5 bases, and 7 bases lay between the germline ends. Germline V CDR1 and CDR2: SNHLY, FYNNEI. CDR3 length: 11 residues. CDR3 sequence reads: CASSYIDEQYF. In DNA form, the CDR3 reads TGTGCCAGCAGTTACATCGACGAGCAGTACTTC.

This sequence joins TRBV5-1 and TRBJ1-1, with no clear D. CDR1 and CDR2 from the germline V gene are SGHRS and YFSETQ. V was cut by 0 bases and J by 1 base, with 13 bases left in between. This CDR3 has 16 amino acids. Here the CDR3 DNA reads TGCGCCAGCAGCTTGGGGATGACATCAGGGAACACTGAAGCTTTCTTT. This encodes CASSLGMTSGNTEAFF.

CDR3 amino acids: CASSKAGASYEQYF. The DNA of the CDR3 is TGTGCCAGCAGTAAAGCGGGGGCATCCTACGAGCAGTACTTC. The chain uses TRBV7-6 and TRBJ2-7, with TRBD2 matching over 8 bases. Germline lookup yields CDR1 SGHVS and CDR2 FNYEAQ. Trimming at V came to 6 bases and at J to 1 base, leaving 5 bases not matched to a gene. This CDR3 contains 14 residues.